Below are 6 T cell receptor beta chains sequenced from a single sample in a study of blood T cell repertoires in COVID-19. Data came from immunoSEQ multiplex PCR; TCRdb stores just in-frame clones and leaves some out. The sample yields about 170,000 clones, around four fifths seen once. Source material: peripheral blood. Source of these receptors: a woman of 80 years or more with COVID-19, enrolled during active disease.

This chain joins TRBV6-4 and TRBJ2-3; tentative D call: TRBD1 (5 bases). The CDR3 loop spans 17 amino acids. Germline V gene sequence: CDR1 MRHNA, CDR2 SNTAGT. V shed 2 bases and J shed 4 bases, with 19 bases lying between them. The CDR3 here is CASSDIDRQTHADTQYF. CDR3 nucleotide sequence: TGTGCCAGCAGTGACATAGACCGACAGACGCACGCAGATACGCAGTATTTT.

The V call is TRBV5-8, the J call TRBJ1-1; D is undetermined. Germline V gene lookup returns CDR1 SGHTS and CDR2 YDEGEE. V lost 0 bases to trimming and J lost 3 bases, with 6 bases between them. The CDR3 is 13 residues long. The DNA of the CDR3 is TGTGCCAGCAGCTTGGCGGGGTACACTGAAGCTTTCTTT. Its translation: CASSLAGYTEAFF.

This rearrangement joins TRBV2 to TRBJ1-3; TRBD1 matches 7 bases. V lost 6 bases to trimming and J lost 4 bases; unmatched junction nucleotides: 12. Germline CDR1 SNHLY, CDR2 FYNNEI. This CDR3 has 16 amino acids. The CDR3 spells CASRRQGPGSGNTIYF. The CDR3 nucleotides are TGTGCCAGCAGGAGACAGGGACCTGGCTCCGGAAACACCATATATTTT.

The CDR3 loop reads CASSRSGVTDTQYF. DNA of the CDR3: TGTGCCAGCAGCCGGAGCGGAGTCACAGATACGCAGTATTTT. V is TRBV7-2 and J is TRBJ2-3, with D possibly TRBD2 on 5 matching bases. The CDR3 extends over 14 amino acids. Germline CDR1 SGHTA, CDR2 FQGNSA. V was clipped by 5 bases and J by 2 bases, with 11 bases between them. Looking up the rest from reference TRBV7-2 and TRBJ2-3 gives the full variable domain: GAGVSQSPSNKVTEKGKDVELRCDPISGHTALYWYRQSLGQGLEFLIYFQGNSAPDKSGLPSDRFSAERTGGSVSTLTIQRTQQEDSAVYLCASSRSGVTDTQYFGPGTRLTVL.

The chain employs TRBV7-3 and TRBJ2-3, with D uncertain. Between the trimmed V and J ends, which lost 2 bases and 2 bases, there was a span of 11 bases. Germline V gene sequence: CDR1 SGHTA, CDR2 FQGTGA. The CDR3 has 15 amino acids. The CDR3 bases are TGTGCCAGCAGCTTAGAGGTAGTACCCACAGATACGCAGTATTTT. Translating it yields CASSLEVVPTDTQYF.

In this sample, this clone is large. The rearrangement links TRBV27 to TRBJ2-7; the match to TRBD2 covers 7 bases. Germline V lookup: CDR1 MNHEY, CDR2 SMNVEV (reference sequence). This CDR3 is built from 14 residues. V shed 5 bases and J 5 bases; nucleotides not matched to a gene: 9. CDR3 loop: CASSRRGVSDEQYF. The CDR3 DNA reads as TGTGCCAGCAGTCGTCGGGGGGTTTCGGACGAGCAGTACTTC.